This entry describes one TCR beta chain. Its specificity is not known. The source of the sample is a study of cytomegalovirus exposure and HLA in healthy donors. 60 Vbeta and 13 Jbeta primers were used in PCR. Assay: immunoSEQ multiplex PCR; the TCRdb copy retains only in-frame clones and omits some. The sample consists of under 200,000 clones, 80% to 85% of them appearing once. Study findings and constraints: Later analysis demonstrated an association between a missense DCLRE1C variant and TCR beta V- and J-gene trimming.

Unrecorded immune exposure was likely among donors, who were nominally healthy when sampled. The receptor comes from a young woman in good health and CMV-seronegative. The sample comprised PBMCs.

The CDR3 region has the DNA TGTGCCAGCACTATTGGGCACTACGAGCAGTACTTC. It is translated as CASTIGHYEQYF. The rearrangement uses TRBV7-9 and TRBJ2-7; D is ambiguous. The CDR3 spans 12 residues. Germline lookup yields CDR1 SEHNR and CDR2 FQNEAQ (reference sequence). The V gene lost 7 bases and the J gene lost 3 bases, with 10 bases spanning the gap.